The 20 T cell receptor beta chains below all came from one sample that was sequenced in a study of blood T cell repertoires in COVID-19. Profiling relied on immunoSEQ multiplex PCR, and the TCRdb table lists in-frame clones only, not all of them. This sample yields around 130,000 clones, of which about 88% are seen a single time; about 2.5% belongs to the top ten. The sample taken for sequencing was PBMCs or T cells enriched from blood (not recorded which). These receptor sequences come from a woman in her 50s who had recovered from COVID-19.

The CDR3 DNA is TGTGCCAGCAGCCAAGTACCAGGGGCGTATAATTCACCCCTCCACTTT. It specifies CASSQVPGAYNSPLHF. The chain employs TRBV3-1 (or the pseudogene TRBV3-2) and TRBJ1-6; a possible D gene is TRBD1 (6 bases). V lost 1 base and J 4 bases, leaving 11 bases between the germline ends. The CDR3 length is 16 residues. The germline gives CDR1 LGHDT, CDR2 YNNKEL (reference sequence).

V gene TRBV4-1 combines with J gene TRBJ2-1; D gene unclear. V shed 7 bases and J shed 6 bases, with 19 bases lying between them. In germline, CDR1 is MGHRA, CDR2 YSYEKL. The CDR3 has 15 residues. The CDR3 spells CASTWSAISGNEQFF. The DNA for the CDR3 is TGCGCCAGCACGTGGAGCGCGATTTCGGGCAATGAGCAGTTCTTC.

The gene calls are TRBV5-6 and TRBJ2-7; perhaps TRBD2 as D (6 bases). The CDR3 sequence is 12 residues long. Looked up from germline, CDR1 is SGHDT and CDR2 is YYEEEE. V lost 4 bases and J lost 10, with 15 bases in between. The CDR3 is CASSEIPGLQYF. The CDR3, as DNA: TGTGCCAGCAGCGAGATACCGGGACTTCAGTACTTC.

The V gene is TRBV5-1, the J gene TRBJ2-3; possible D gene TRBD1, 5 bases. The CDR3 runs to 14 residues. Trimming pared 5 bases from V and 4 bases from J, leaving 14 bases between. The V gene's germline CDR1 is SGHRS and CDR2 YFSETQ. In nucleotides, the CDR3 is TGCGCCAGCAGTACGGCAGGGCGGTCAGATACGCAGTATTTT. Amino acid sequence: CASSTAGRSDTQYF. Filled out from reference TRBV5-1 and TRBJ2-3, the complete variable domain reads KAGVTQTPRYLIKTRGQQVTLSCSPISGHRSVSWYQQTPGQGLQFLFEYFSETQRNKGNFPGRFSGRQFSNSRSEMNVSTLELGDSALYLCASSTAGRSDTQYFGPGTRLTVL.

The chain couples TRBV19 to TRBJ2-4; D is undetermined. The CDR3 runs 12 residues. Germline CDR1 LNHDA, CDR2 SQIVND (reference sequence). V was cut by 6 bases and J by 12 bases, with 15 bases left in between. The CDR3 DNA follows: TGTGCCAGTAGGCGCGGAGTGGGTGGTCAGTACTTC. Translation gives CASRRGVGGQYF.

The chain combines TRBV4-3 with TRBJ2-7, with D hard to call. Germline assignment: CDR1 LGHNA and CDR2 YSLEER. The CDR3 spans 17 residues. The V end was cut by 2 bases, the J end by 0 bases, with 17 bases between. The DNA of the CDR3 is TGCGCCAGCAGCCAACAGGCAAACAGCTACCCCTCCTACGAGCAGTACTTC. Its protein product is CASSQQANSYPSYEQYF.

The J gene is TRBJ2-4, the V gene TRBV5-1; 7 positions agree with TRBD1. The length of the CDR3 is 17 residues. Looked up from germline, CDR1 is SGHRS and CDR2 is YFSETQ. The J segment lost 1 base and the V segment lost 2 bases, leaving 9 bases of the junction unmatched. CDR3 protein: CASSFRTGSRAKNIQYF. The CDR3 nucleotides are TGCGCCAGCAGCTTTAGGACAGGCTCAAGGGCCAAAAACATTCAGTACTTC. Variable domain in full (rest from reference TRBV5-1 and TRBJ2-4): KAGVTQTPRYLIKTRGQQVTLSCSPISGHRSVSWYQQTPGQGLQFLFEYFSETQRNKGNFPGRFSGRQFSNSRSEMNVSTLELGDSALYLCASSFRTGSRAKNIQYFGAGTRLSVL.

The chain links TRBV14 to TRBJ1-2; 10 bases are a match to TRBD1. V lost 3 bases to trimming and J lost 4 bases; unmatched junction nucleotides: 5. Germline V gives CDR1 SGHDN, CDR2 FVKESK. The CDR3 is made up of 15 amino acids. The CDR3 coding sequence is TGTGCCAGCAGCCAGCCGGGACAGGGGTTCTATGGCTACACCTTC. It translates to CASSQPGQGFYGYTF. Using reference TRBV14 and TRBJ1-2 for the parts outside the CDR3, the full variable domain is EAGVTQFPSHSVIEKGQTVTLRCDPISGHDNLYWYRRVMGKEIKFLLHFVKESKQDESGMPNNRFLAERTGGTYSTLKVQPAELEDSGVYFCASSQPGQGFYGYTFGSGTRLTVV.

The V call is TRBV15, the J call TRBJ2-3, with D perhaps matching TRBD2 (5 bases). The CDR3 totals 15 residues. Trimming pared 0 bases from V and 7 bases from J, leaving 14 bases between. Germline CDR1 LNHNV, CDR2 YYDKDF (reference sequence). CDR3 in DNA: TGTGCCACCAGCAGAGATGGCCCGACTAAGAATACGCAGTATTTT. The encoded protein is CATSRDGPTKNTQYF.

The rearrangement joins TRBV18 to TRBJ1-2; 7 bases are shared with TRBD1. After removal of 2 bases from V and 8 bases from J, the junction contained 11 bases not matched to a gene. Germline CDR1 reads KGHSH; CDR2 reads LQKENI. CDR3 length: 15 amino acids. The CDR3 spells CASSPGAGGTTGYTF. CDR3 coding DNA: TGTGCCAGCTCACCAGGGGCAGGGGGTACGACCGGCTACACCTTC. Full variable domain (outside the CDR3, taken from reference TRBV18 and TRBJ1-2): NAGVMQNPRHLVRRRGQEARLRCSPMKGHSHVYWYRQLPEEGLKFMVYLQKENIIDESGMPKERFSAEFPKEGPSILRIQQVVRGDSAAYFCASSPGAGGTTGYTFGSGTRLTVV.

The rearrangement joins TRBV27 to TRBJ1-1; D is unclear. This CDR3 is 14 amino acids long. The germline V and J ends were trimmed by 1 base and 4 bases, with 10 bases remaining between them. Germline V gene sequence: CDR1 MNHEY, CDR2 SMNVEV (reference sequence). In nucleotides, the CDR3 is TGTGCCAGCAGTTTATTCCGATCGGGCACTGAAGCTTTCTTT. Translation gives CASSLFRSGTEAFF.

The chain couples TRBV19 to TRBJ1-5; D is ambiguous. V was shortened by 7 bases and J by 0 bases, with 13 bases between the two germline ends. From germline, CDR1 is LNHDA and CDR2 SQIVND (reference sequence). The CDR3 spans 15 residues. This chain's CDR3 is CASKPSGISNQPQHF. The DNA for the CDR3 is TGTGCCAGTAAGCCTTCCGGGATTAGCAATCAGCCCCAGCATTTT.

The rearrangement uses TRBV9 and TRBJ1-2; D ambiguous. With 3 bases removed from V and 4 bases from J, the gap between germline ends came to 10 bases. Per the germline V gene, CDR1 is SGDLS and CDR2 is YYNGEE. The CDR3 extends over 13 amino acids. CDR3 protein: CASSAPTGYGYTF. CDR3 nucleotides: TGTGCCAGCAGCGCCCCGACGGGCTATGGCTACACCTTC.

This chain joins TRBV19 and TRBJ1-5, with D tentatively TRBD1 (6 bases). Trimming cost V 5 bases and J 0 bases, with 17 bases left between them. CDR1 and CDR2 from the germline V gene are LNHDA and SQIVND (reference sequence). The CDR3 runs to 17 residues. The chain's CDR3 is CASSPQGLTYSNQPQHF. In DNA, the CDR3 is TGTGCCAGTAGTCCACAGGGTTTAACCTATAGCAATCAGCCCCAGCATTTT.

V and J are TRBV9 and TRBJ1-1; 9 positions match TRBD1. The length of the CDR3 is 14 residues. Per the germline V gene, CDR1 is SGDLS and CDR2 is YYNGEE. After removal of 3 bases from V and 1 base from J, the junction contained 1 base not matched to a gene. CDR3 nucleotide sequence: TGTGCCAGCAGCGAGACAGGGGGGAACACTGAAGCTTTCTTT. Amino acid sequence: CASSETGGNTEAFF.

This chain uses TRBV29-1 with TRBJ1-2; a weak D match, TRBD1 (6 bases). The CDR3 runs 15 residues. Germline CDR1 and CDR2: SQVTM and ANQGSEA. The V end was cut by 7 bases, the J end by 4 bases, with 22 bases between. The CDR3 coding sequence is TGCAGCGCCGGGTCCGCTCGTGGGGGCACCTATGGCTACACCTTC. Translating gives CSAGSARGGTYGYTF.

In DNA form, the CDR3 reads TGTGCCAGCAGCCCAAGGTGGGCAGACCAAGAGACCCAGTACTTC. Amino acids: CASSPRWADQETQYF. The chain couples TRBV7-8 to TRBJ2-5; D ambiguous. The length of the CDR3 is 15 residues. Trimming shortened V by 5 bases and J by 0 bases, and 13 bases separated the two germline ends. The V gene's germline CDR1 is SGHVS and CDR2 FQNEAQ.

This chain links TRBV6-5 with TRBJ1-2; TRBD1 matches at 8 bases. Germline-derived CDR1 and CDR2 are MNHEY and SVGAGI. Germline trimming cut 7 bases from V and 8 bases from J; bases unmatched to any gene: 9. There are 13 residues in the CDR3. The CDR3 loop reads CASNQGASSGYTF. CDR3 nucleotides: TGTGCCAGCAACCAGGGGGCAAGCTCGGGCTACACCTTC.

The rearrangement joins TRBV5-1 to TRBJ2-7; the D is unclear. Germline V gene sequence: CDR1 SGHRS, CDR2 YFSETQ. This CDR3 contains 12 residues. V dropped 2 bases and J dropped 5 bases, with 8 bases sitting between them. CDR3: CASSFENNEQYF. The CDR3 DNA sequence: TGCGCCAGCAGCTTTGAGAATAACGAGCAGTACTTC.

This clone was picked up a small number of times. V usage is TRBV6-5 and J usage is TRBJ2-7; D call uncertain. The length of the CDR3 is 14 residues. Trimming removed 5 bases at V and 0 bases at J, with 11 bases between. CDR1 is MNHEY and CDR2 is SVGAGI in the germline V gene. The CDR3, as DNA: TGTGCCAGCAGTCTCCTGGTGGCCTCCTACGAGCAGTACTTC. It yields the protein CASSLLVASYEQYF.